What follows are 20 T cell receptor beta chains derived from one specimen sequenced in a study of T-cell reconstitution after alpha-beta-depleted transplantation in children. During its preparation, the TCRbeta library received unique molecular identifiers. TCRdb ran MiXCR on the PCR reads and lists one entry per CDR3 protein. The sample comprises roughly 350,000 distinct CDR3 sequences, around 16% of which are singletons, and about 41% rests with the top ten. Specimen: PBMCs, mostly from graft donor cells, collected 360 days after TCRalphabeta/CD19-depleted stem cell transplant. The receptors shown here come from a male patient aged 2-15 years who had a stem cell transplant for acute lymphoblastic leukemia, so the T cells may come from the graft donor.

This clonotype showed up just a few times. The rearrangement uses TRBV20-1 and TRBJ2-4, with D tentatively TRBD2 (5 bases). The CDR3 is made up of 13 amino acids. Germline V gives CDR1 DFQATT, CDR2 SNEGSKA (reference sequence). The V gene lost 6 bases and the J gene lost 5 bases, with 14 bases spanning the gap. CDR3 residues: CSADRPGENIQYF. The CDR3 DNA reads as TGCAGTGCCGACCGGCCCGGGGAAAACATTCAGTACTTC.

The chain joins TRBV28 to TRBJ2-1; TRBD2 aligns across 12 bases. The V gene's germline CDR1 is MDHEN and CDR2 SYDVKM. The CDR3 length is 17 residues. Germline trimming cut 3 bases from V and 3 bases from J; bases unmatched to any gene: 6. The DNA for the CDR3 is TGTGCCAGCAGTTTCCGGACTAGCGGGACTTTCTACAATGAGCAGTTCTTC. Encoded protein: CASSFRTSGTFYNEQFF.

The J gene is TRBJ2-3, the V gene TRBV10-3; D is uncertain. The CDR3 runs 13 residues. The germline CDR1 and CDR2 sequences are ENHRY and SYGVKD. V gave up 7 bases and J gave up 2 bases, with 10 bases separating them. CDR3 in DNA: TGTGCCATCACCGGACGGGTCACAGATACGCAGTATTTT. This codes for CAITGRVTDTQYF.

The chain uses TRBV12-3 or TRBV12-4 and TRBJ2-4; D is unresolved. V lost 0 bases, J lost 4 bases, and 7 bases lay in between. The CDR3 is made up of 14 amino acids. This CDR3 reads CASSLAGPKNIQYF. The CDR3 coding sequence is TGTGCCAGCAGTTTAGCCGGTCCTAAAAACATTCAGTACTTC.

This clonotype was counted a few times. The rearrangement uses TRBV25-1 and TRBJ1-1; perhaps TRBD1 as D (5 bases). CDR1 MGHDK and CDR2 SYGVNS come from the germline V gene. This CDR3 region has 15 residues. Between the trimmed V and J ends, which lost 5 bases and 0 bases, there was a span of 13 bases. CDR3 region: CASSLGAFMNTEAFF. The CDR3 bases are TGTGCCAGCAGTCTCGGGGCCTTTATGAACACTGAAGCTTTCTTT.

The chain has TRBV5-1 and TRBJ2-1; 8 bases line up with TRBD2. V gave up 4 bases and J gave up 6 bases; unmatched junction bases: 15. Germline lookup yields CDR1 SGHRS and CDR2 YFSETQ. The CDR3 is 17 amino acids. CDR3 amino acids: CASSPGTSDRVSNEQFF. The CDR3 DNA reads TGCGCCAGCAGCCCCGGGACTAGTGATAGGGTCAGCAATGAGCAGTTCTTC.

Comment on this clonotype: One end of the junction does not line up with germline, which may come from a read error. This chain connects TRBV20-1 to TRBJ2-5, with 11 bases that match TRBD2. This CDR3 region has 18 residues. Germline V gene lookup returns CDR1 DFQATT and CDR2 SNEGSKA (reference sequence). CDR3 bases: TGCTGTGCTAGACGAGGGATCCATAGCGGGAGGGATCAAGAGACCCAGTACTTC. As protein: CCARRGIHSGRDQETQYF.

Comments on this clonotype: A read error is possible here, since a much larger clone lies one base away. The gene calls are TRBV7-9 and TRBJ2-7; 7 bases are a match to TRBD1. Trimming removed 5 bases from V and 0 bases from J; junction bases left unmatched: 4. The CDR3 runs 14 residues. The V gene's germline CDR1 is SEHNR and CDR2 FQNEAQ (reference sequence). CDR3 in amino acids: CASSRGDSSYEQYF. The CDR3, as DNA: TGTGCCAGCAGCCGAGGGGACAGCTCCTACGAGCAGTACTTC.

In this sample, this clonotype turned up many times. The rearrangement links TRBV7-9 to TRBJ2-7, with 12 bases aligning to TRBD2. Germline V gene lookup returns CDR1 SEHNR and CDR2 FQNEAQ (reference sequence). J gave up 2 bases and V 6 bases, and 8 bases lay outside the gene matches. The CDR3 extends over 16 amino acids. For the CDR3, the DNA is TGTGCCAGCAGTTTAACTAGCGGGAGGTACCCCTACGAGCAGTACTTC. Translating it yields CASSLTSGRYPYEQYF.

This clonotype appeared many times. The V and J genes are TRBV21-1 and TRBJ2-2; the table's D call, TRBD2, has no DNA check behind it. TRBV21-1 is a listed pseudogene. The CDR3 is 14 amino acids. The CDR3 protein is CASSKDGGSGELFF. CDR3 sequence (DNA): TGTGCCAGCAGCAAAGATGGTGGGAGCGGGGAGCTGTTTTTT.

The gene calls are TRBV29-1 and TRBJ2-2; possible D gene TRBD2, 6 bases. Germline CDR1 SQVTM, CDR2 ANQGSEA. The V end lost 4 bases, the J end lost 6 bases, and 18 bases lay between the germline ends. This CDR3 spans 15 amino acids. This CDR3 reads CSVVLTLAPPGELFF. CDR3 DNA sequence: TGCAGCGTTGTTTTGACACTAGCCCCTCCCGGGGAGCTGTTTTTT.

This clonotype appeared a few times. In DNA, the CDR3 is TGTGCCAGCAGCTCTATGGCGGCCCTCGATACGCAGTATTTT. Protein sequence: CASSSMAALDTQYF. The rearrangement links TRBV5-6 to TRBJ2-3, with D unresolved. The germline V gene has CDR1 SGHDT and CDR2 YYEEEE. This CDR3 comprises 14 residues. V lost 3 bases, J lost 6 bases, and 14 bases lay in between.

The chain recombines TRBV7-9 with TRBJ2-5, with 8 bases matching TRBD1. J lost 5 bases, V lost 6 bases, and 11 bases had no gene match. Germline CDR1 reads SEHNR; CDR2 reads FQNEAQ (reference sequence). The CDR3 is 15 amino acids. CDR3 DNA sequence: TGTGCCAGCAGGCCCCGGACAGGGTATGAGGAGACCCAGTACTTC. This codes for CASRPRTGYEETQYF.

The V gene is TRBV28, the J gene TRBJ2-5; D may match TRBD1 or TRBD2 (5 bases each). CDR1 MDHEN and CDR2 SYDVKM come from the germline V gene. The CDR3 spans 15 residues. Trimming shortened V by 3 bases and J by 4 bases, and 15 bases separated the two germline ends. CDR3 coding DNA: TGTGCCAGCAGTTTTTTTGGTTGGGGACGAGAGACCCAGTACTTC. The encoded protein is CASSFFGWGRETQYF.

This clonotype showed up just a few times. The chain couples TRBV5-6 to TRBJ2-1, with 7 bases matching TRBD2. After removal of 0 bases from V and 14 bases from J, the junction contained 5 bases not matched to a gene. The length of the CDR3 is 12 residues. Germline CDR1 SGHDT, CDR2 YYEEEE. CDR3 region: CASSLAGGFEFF. The CDR3 DNA is TGTGCCAGCAGCTTGGCCGGGGGGTTCGAGTTCTTC.

V is TRBV20-1 and J is TRBJ2-1; 8 positions match TRBD2. With V trimmed by 3 bases and J by 0 bases, 13 bases remained unmatched. The CDR3 is made up of 18 amino acids. The germline CDR1 and CDR2 sequences are DFQATT and SNEGSKA (reference sequence). The CDR3 DNA sequence: TGCAGTGCTAGGGGGACTCCAGCGGGAGACCCCTCCTACAATGAGCAGTTCTTC. Encoded protein: CSARGTPAGDPSYNEQFF.

The sample holds a few counts of this clonotype. The J gene is TRBJ2-1, the V gene TRBV10-1; D remains unclear. Trimming cost V 1 base and J 4 bases, with 11 bases left between them. In germline, CDR1 is WNHNN, CDR2 SYGVQD (reference sequence). The CDR3 spans 15 residues. The CDR3 nucleotides read TGCGCCAGCAGTGAGTACGGTGTTCTATACAATGAGCAGTTCTTC. Translated: CASSEYGVLYNEQFF.

This clonotype was detected many times. The gene calls are TRBV20-1 and TRBJ2-3, with D unresolved. Between the trimmed V and J ends, which lost 3 bases and 1 base, there was a span of 8 bases. The CDR3 has 13 residues. Germline V gene data show CDR1 as DFQATT and CDR2 as SNEGSKA (reference sequence). CDR3 coding DNA: TGCAGTGCTAGTATCGACGGCACAGATACGCAGTATTTT. It encodes CSASIDGTDTQYF.

V usage is TRBV12-3 or TRBV12-4 and J usage is TRBJ2-7; the D call may be TRBD1 or TRBD2 (6 bases each). CDR3 length equals 24 residues. V was pared by 3 bases and J by 0 bases, with 39 bases between. The CDR3 loop reads CASSLATTGLFSGNQNLSSYEQYF. As DNA, the CDR3 is TGTGCCAGCAGTTTGGCCACTACAGGGTTGTTTAGCGGAAACCAAAACCTCAGCTCCTACGAGCAGTACTTC.

This clonotype was detected ten times or more. The genes are TRBV12-3 or TRBV12-4 and TRBJ1-4; D is possibly TRBD1 (5 bases). V lost 7 bases and J lost 8, with 20 bases in between. The CDR3 runs to 15 residues. CDR3 residues: CASKLNRDFREKLFF. DNA of the CDR3: TGTGCCAGCAAACTAAATAGGGACTTCCGAGAAAAACTGTTTTTT.